Below are 8 T cell receptor beta chains sequenced from a single sample in a study of T cell responses to AZD1222 COVID-19 vaccine. Sequencing was performed with immunoSEQ multiplex PCR; in TCRdb, only in-frame clones are kept and a portion is missing. The sample records some 150,000 clones, roughly 86% being singletons. The sequencing here drew on peripheral blood, taken 28 days after the second AZD1222 dose. These receptors were taken from an adult who received the AZD1222 COVID-19 vaccine.

The CDR3 sequence: CASSETWREVNEQFF. The CDR3 DNA follows: TGTGCCAGCAGCGAAACATGGCGGGAGGTCAATGAGCAGTTCTTC. The V gene is TRBV7-2, the J gene TRBJ2-1, with 8 nucleotides matching TRBD2. The length of the CDR3 is 15 residues. CDR1 is SGHTA, CDR2 FQGNSA, per germline. The V gene end was trimmed by 5 bases and the J gene end by 6 bases; junction bases not matched to a gene: 9. The whole variable domain, filled in from reference TRBV7-2 and TRBJ2-1, reads GAGVSQSPSNKVTEKGKDVELRCDPISGHTALYWYRQSLGQGLEFLIYFQGNSAPDKSGLPSDRFSAERTGGSVSTLTIQRTQQEDSAVYLCASSETWREVNEQFFGPGTRLTVL.

The sample holds a few counts of this clone. The genes are TRBV27 and TRBJ2-6; TRBD1 matches 8 bases. This CDR3 contains 19 residues. Germline loops: CDR1 MNHEY, CDR2 SMNVEV (reference sequence). V trimming: 5 bases; J trimming: 2 bases; junction bases outside the gene matches: 14. The CDR3 here is CASSAGTGSAIPGANVLTF. CDR3 bases: TGTGCCAGCAGTGCCGGGACAGGATCGGCGATCCCTGGGGCCAACGTCCTGACTTTC.

This chain links TRBV4-1 with TRBJ1-1, with D unclear. The germline gives CDR1 MGHRA, CDR2 YSYEKL. The CDR3 extends over 17 amino acids. Between the trimmed V and J ends, which lost 2 bases and 0 bases, there was a span of 16 bases. This CDR3 is CASSQRSLGRMNTEAFF. The DNA for the CDR3 is TGCGCCAGCAGCCAAAGGTCCCTTGGACGTATGAACACTGAAGCTTTCTTT.

The chain couples TRBV27 to TRBJ2-7; weak D call: TRBD1 (6 bases). The germline V and J ends were trimmed by 7 bases and 2 bases, with 18 bases remaining between them. Germline-derived CDR1 and CDR2 are MNHEY and SMNVEV (reference sequence). The CDR3 is 15 amino acids. CDR3 sequence: CASMAGVSDTYEQYF. In DNA form, the CDR3 reads TGTGCCAGCATGGCAGGGGTTAGCGACACCTACGAGCAGTACTTC.

The gene calls are TRBV28 and TRBJ1-1; a weak D match, TRBD1 (5 bases). The CDR3 runs 13 residues. Germline assignment: CDR1 MDHEN and CDR2 SYDVKM. Trimming left V 7 bases short and J 4 bases short, with 13 bases between. CDR3 DNA: TGTGCCAGCACCCCCGCTGGGGGCACTGAAGCTTTCTTT. Its translation: CASTPAGGTEAFF.

The rearrangement uses TRBV18 and TRBJ1-2; D unresolved. The germline CDR1 and CDR2 sequences are KGHSH and LQKENI. This CDR3 contains 16 residues. Trimming left V 6 bases short and J 0 bases short, with 17 bases between. CDR3 sequence (DNA): TGTGCCAGCTCCAGACAAGGTCGACCTACTAACTATGGCTACACCTTC. Translating gives CASSRQGRPTNYGYTF.

The V call is TRBV5-1, the J call TRBJ1-2, with D tentatively TRBD1 (5 bases). CDR3 size: 14 residues. Trimming shortened V by 3 bases and J by 0 bases, and 9 bases separated the two germline ends. CDR1 is SGHRS, CDR2 YFSETQ, per germline. CDR3 residues: CASSSQDTNYGYTF. For the CDR3, the DNA is TGCGCCAGCAGCTCACAGGATACTAACTATGGCTACACCTTC.

The genes are TRBV18 and TRBJ2-7, with TRBD2 matching 10 bases. The CDR3 is made up of 14 amino acids. Germline CDR1 KGHSH, CDR2 LQKENI. Trimming removed 8 bases from V and 6 bases from J; junction bases left unmatched: 10. The CDR3 loop is CASTNGLAGAEQYF. The CDR3 DNA reads as TGTGCCAGCACGAACGGGCTAGCGGGAGCCGAGCAGTACTTC.